This T cell receptor (beta chain) was captured by sequencing in a study of beta chain features in type 1 diabetes. The wider study: Cell yields, gender and age were similar in healthy donors and patients.

Reverse transcribing all isolated RNA meant expressed TCRB transcripts were sequenced. TCRdb's table, derived via immunoSEQ multiplex PCR, lists solely in-frame clones and lacks some. The data contain hundreds of thousands of clones, about an eighth of them singletons. This CDR3 region has 14 residues. Germline values: CDR1 MDHEN, CDR2 SYDVKM. Trimming at V came to 6 bases and at J to 6 bases, leaving 11 bases not matched to a gene. This clone has only a few counts. Its target is not known. General study results and limits: Among patients with Type 1 diabetes, TCRB CDR3s were moderately but significantly shorter in every one of the four CD4+ subsets.

The source material was naive CD4+ T cells from blood. The sequence was collected from a man in his late teens or twenties with type 1 diabetes. The V call is TRBV28, the J call TRBJ2-7; 7 bases line up with TRBD2. The CDR3 DNA is TGTGCCAGCAGGAGAGCGGGGACTACGTTCGAGCAGTACTTC. Translated, it gives CASRRAGTTFEQYF.